The clone carrying this T cell receptor (beta chain) occurred many times. Unique molecular identifiers were used in preparing the TCRbeta library. In TCRdb, the PCR reads were re-called with MiXCR into one record per CDR3 protein. The data show more than 200,000 distinct CDR3 sequences, over 9.5% seen once. The data derive from a study of T-cell reconstitution after alpha-beta-depleted transplantation in children. Germline assignment: CDR1 LGHDT and CDR2 YNNKEL (reference sequence). V was trimmed by 1 base and J by 6 bases, leaving 3 bases between them. The CDR3 length is 12 residues. This TCR derives from a human donor who donated a stem cell graft to a child with SCID. This chain uses TRBV3-1 with TRBJ2-2; D unclear. The sample in question was PBMCs from the stem cell graft donor, obtained from the stem cell graft. The CDR3, as DNA: TGTGCCAGCAGCCAAGTCTCCGGGGAGCTGTTTTTT. It is translated as CASSQVSGELFF.